Here is one T cell receptor beta chain with its context. Its antigen is not identified. The data derive from a study of radiation and T cells in renal cell carcinoma. Time point specified: blood 4 weeks post-SBRT, at nephrectomy. The treatment here: 15 Gy SBRT to primary tumor, nephrectomy 4 weeks later. Nephrectomy followed 15 Gy stereotactic body radiation by 4 weeks. Blood was sampled at baseline, 2 weeks and 4 weeks after SBRT. General study points: Top tumor clonotypes rose in blood 2 weeks post-radiation, then contracted. Pretreatment tumor biopsies were lacking, so baseline clonotypes are unknown.

Here immunoSEQ multiplex PCR was the method, and the copy in TCRdb shows in-frame clones only, minus some. The sample contains tens of thousands of clones, approximately 87% of which appear only once. In germline, CDR1 is LNHDA, CDR2 SQIVND (reference sequence). The CDR3 contains 18 residues. V gave up 3 bases and J gave up 1 base; unmatched junction bases: 13. The sample in question was blood, obtained from a patient whose treatment included radiotherapy and nephrectomy. The chain carries TRBV19 and TRBJ1-1; TRBD1 matches at 8 bases. This sequence was found in an older woman with renal cell carcinoma. The chain's CDR3 is CASSISPTRQGWNTEAFF. The CDR3 DNA is TGTGCCAGTAGTATCAGTCCCACCCGACAGGGGTGGAACACTGAAGCTTTCTTT.